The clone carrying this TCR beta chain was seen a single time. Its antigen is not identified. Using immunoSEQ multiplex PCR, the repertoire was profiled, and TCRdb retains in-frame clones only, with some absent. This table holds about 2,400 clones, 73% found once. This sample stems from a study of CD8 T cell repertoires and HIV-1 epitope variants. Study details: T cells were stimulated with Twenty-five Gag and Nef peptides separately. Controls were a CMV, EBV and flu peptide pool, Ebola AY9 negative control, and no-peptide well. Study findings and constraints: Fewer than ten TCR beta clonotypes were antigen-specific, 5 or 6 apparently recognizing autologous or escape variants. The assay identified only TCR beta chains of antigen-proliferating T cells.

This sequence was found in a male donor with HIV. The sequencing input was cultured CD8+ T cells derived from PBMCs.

CDR3 in DNA: TGTGCCAGCAGTTCTAGGGAGGGCAATGAGCAGTTCTTC. Translating it yields CASSSREGNEQFF. The V call is TRBV7-2, the J call TRBJ2-1; 7 bases align to TRBD2. The CDR3 has 13 residues. Germline trimming cut 6 bases from V and 6 bases from J; bases unmatched to any gene: 5. Germline V CDR1 and CDR2: SGHTA, FQGNSA. The whole variable domain, filled in from reference TRBV7-2 and TRBJ2-1, reads GAGVSQSPSNKVTEKGKDVELRCDPISGHTALYWYRQSLGQGLEFLIYFQGNSAPDKSGLPSDRFSAERTGGSVSTLTIQRTQQEDSAVYLCASSSREGNEQFFGPGTRLTVL.